One and the same sample provided the 4 T cell receptor beta chains below, sequenced in a study of blood T cell repertoires in COVID-19. Assay: immunoSEQ multiplex PCR; the TCRdb copy retains only in-frame clones and omits some. The repertoire includes roughly 70,000 clones, 70% to 75% of them detected once, and around 21% sits in the top ten. Sequencing was carried out using peripheral blood. The source of these receptors is a man in his sixties or seventies with acute or convalescent COVID-19.

The rearrangement joins TRBV19 to TRBJ1-1; TRBD1 agrees at 8 bases. The CDR3 contains 14 residues. Germline V lookup: CDR1 LNHDA, CDR2 SQIVND (reference sequence). V was pared by 9 bases and J by 5 bases, with 11 bases of the junction left unmatched. Here the CDR3 reads CASLSGTGGTEAFF. The DNA for the CDR3 is TGTGCCAGCCTTTCGGGGACAGGTGGAACTGAAGCTTTCTTT.

V gene TRBV2 combines with J gene TRBJ2-7, with D hard to call. Deletions cut 7 bases from V and 2 bases from J, with 9 bases between. This CDR3 is built from 12 residues. Germline CDR1 is SNHLY and CDR2 is FYNNEI. CDR3 in DNA: TGTGCCAGCACACCGCAGGCCTACGAGCAGTACTTC. It specifies CASTPQAYEQYF.

On this clone itself: One junction end disagrees with the germline gene, perhaps due to a read error. This chain joins TRBV5-6 and TRBJ2-7, with 9 bases fitting TRBD1. The CDR3 is 14 residues long. Germline CDR1 SGHDT, CDR2 YYEEEE. The CDR3 reads CASRFGTGFYEQYF. DNA for the CDR3: TGTGCCAGCCGCTTCGGGACAGGGTTCTACGAGCAGTACTTC.

Written as DNA, the CDR3 is TGTGCCAGCAGCATCATGGGGACTCTCTCCTACAATGAGCAGTTCTTC. This gives the protein CASSIMGTLSYNEQFF. J is TRBJ2-1 and V is TRBV9; D perhaps matches TRBD2 (6 bases). The V end lost 4 bases, the J end lost 0 bases, and 14 bases lay between the germline ends. Germline loops: CDR1 SGDLS, CDR2 YYNGEE. The CDR3 is made up of 16 amino acids.